The 32 T cell receptor beta chains given below trace back to one sample, sequenced in a study of T-cell reconstitution after alpha-beta-depleted transplantation in children. The TCRbeta library was prepared with unique molecular identifiers. TCRdb itself ran the PCR reads through MiXCR, one entry per CDR3 protein. Of 15,000 or so distinct CDR3 sequences listed, approximately 5.1% are singletons. This sample comprised PBMCs, obtained before TCRalphabeta/CD19-depleted stem cell transplant. The receptors here all came from a boy aged 5-17 years with acute lymphoblastic leukemia, due to receive a stem cell transplant.

This clonotype has ten or more counts. J is TRBJ1-4 and V is TRBV18; TRBD1 is a possible D gene (6 bases). This CDR3 contains 15 residues. Germline V gene data show CDR1 as KGHSH and CDR2 as LQKENI. Trimming removed 3 bases at V and 8 bases at J, with 16 bases between. CDR3 bases: TGTGCCAGCTCACCCCAGGGGTTAGCCGTCGAAAAACTGTTTTTT. It codes for CASSPQGLAVEKLFF.

This clonotype was detected ten times or more. The chain has TRBV7-2 and TRBJ1-5, with 7 bases lining up with TRBD1. The J segment lost 3 bases and the V segment lost 2 bases, leaving 7 bases of the junction unmatched. Germline assignment: CDR1 SGHTA and CDR2 FQGNSA. CDR3 length equals 16 residues. The CDR3 protein is CASSLWGRGDNQPQHF. The CDR3 DNA is TGTGCCAGCAGCTTATGGGGCAGGGGGGACAATCAGCCCCAGCATTTT.

Many counts were recorded for this clonotype. The chain uses TRBV28 and TRBJ2-1; TRBD1 might be the D (6 bases). V shed 5 bases and J shed 8 bases, with 16 bases lying between them. CDR1 is MDHEN, CDR2 SYDVKM, per germline. The CDR3 length is 14 residues. The CDR3 sequence is CASSPGTPGDEQFF. CDR3 sequence (DNA): TGTGCCAGCAGTCCCGGGACCCCAGGGGATGAGCAGTTCTTC.

This clonotype was detected many times. This chain connects TRBV21-1 to TRBJ2-7; TRBD1, as called in the table, went unchecked against the DNA. TRBV21-1 is a pseudogene segment. This CDR3 comprises 14 residues. This CDR3 is CVRGPTGGRDEQYF. The CDR3 coding sequence is TGTGTCAGGGGACCGACAGGGGGCAGGGACGAGCAGTACTTC.

The chain is built from TRBV6-4 and TRBJ2-7; D ambiguous. The CDR3 length is 12 residues. CDR1 MRHNA and CDR2 SNTAGT come from the germline V gene. Trimming removed 2 bases from V and 4 bases from J, with 6 bases in between. The chain's CDR3 is CASSDHRYEQYF. The CDR3 nucleotides are TGTGCCAGCAGTGACCACCGGTACGAGCAGTACTTC.

The rearrangement links TRBV12-3 or TRBV12-4 to TRBJ2-1; 7 bases are shared with TRBD1. The CDR3 is 15 amino acids. The V and J ends lost 5 bases and 4 bases, in that order; junction bases with no gene match: 8. The CDR3 loop reads CASSPQGTLYNEQFF. As DNA, the CDR3 is TGTGCCAGCAGTCCACAGGGGACACTGTACAATGAGCAGTTCTTC.

This clonotype was observed at least ten times. The rearrangement uses TRBV19 and TRBJ1-1, with a weak D call TRBD1 (6 bases). CDR1 and CDR2 (germline): LNHDA, SQIVND (reference sequence). This CDR3 comprises 16 residues. The V end was cut by 5 bases, the J end by 0 bases, with 16 bases between. In nucleotides, the CDR3 is TGTGCCAGTAGTTCCTCCGGGACAAGGATGAACACTGAAGCTTTCTTT. Its translation: CASSSSGTRMNTEAFF.

The gene calls are TRBV12-3 or TRBV12-4 and TRBJ2-7; TRBD2 matches at 12 bases. The CDR3 is made up of 18 amino acids. In nucleotides, the CDR3 is TGTACCTTCAGTTTAAACCGACTAGCGGGGGACGCCGGATACGAGCAGTACTTC. This encodes CTFSLNRLAGDAGYEQYF.

This clonotype was observed many times. The rearrangement joins TRBV12-3 or TRBV12-4 to TRBJ2-1; possibly TRBD2 for D (5 bases). The CDR3 runs 16 residues. The V gene lost 2 bases and the J gene lost 1 base, with 12 bases spanning the gap. CDR3 sequence reads: CASSLWGEGSYNEQFF. The CDR3 nucleotides read TGTGCCAGCAGTTTATGGGGAGAGGGTTCCTACAATGAGCAGTTCTTC.

This clonotype was picked up many times. This chain joins TRBV12-3 or TRBV12-4 and TRBJ1-6; 9 nucleotides align to TRBD1. Germline trimming cut 5 bases from V and 8 bases from J; bases unmatched to any gene: 4. This CDR3 is 14 amino acids long. The CDR3 sequence: CASSPGTGYSPLHF. CDR3 in DNA: TGTGCCAGCAGTCCCGGGACAGGGTATTCACCCCTCCACTTT.

The table lists this clonotype with many counts. This chain links TRBV12-5 with TRBJ2-3, with 10 bases matching TRBD2. V dropped 0 bases and J dropped 5; count of bases not matched to a gene: 8. In germline, CDR1 is LGHNT, CDR2 FRNRAP. This CDR3 is built from 17 residues. CDR3 nucleotides: TGTGCTAGTGGTTTGGTACTTCTAGCGGGAGACGGAGATACGCAGTATTTT. As protein: CASGLVLLAGDGDTQYF. The entire variable domain, with the rest obtained from reference TRBV12-5 and TRBJ2-3, is as follows: DARVTQTPRHKVTEMGQEVTMRCQPILGHNTVFWYRQTMMQGLELLAYFRNRAPLDDSGMPKDRFSAEMPDATLATLKIQPSEPRDSAVYFCASGLVLLAGDGDTQYFGPGTRLTVL.

In this sample, this clonotype turned up many times. The chain combines TRBV5-5 with TRBJ2-5; D gene unclear. CDR1 and CDR2 (germline): SGHKS, YYEKEE (reference sequence). Trimming stripped 0 bases from V and 2 bases from J, with 11 bases between. The CDR3 covers 15 residues. The CDR3 DNA follows: TGTGCCAGCAGCTTGGCGCCTCGAGGACAAGAGACCCAGTACTTC. Translation: CASSLAPRGQETQYF.

This clonotype was detected ten times or more. The chain carries TRBV2 and TRBJ2-5; D is ambiguous. The CDR3 contains 15 residues. V gave up 6 bases and J gave up 5 bases, with 19 bases separating them. The V gene's germline CDR1 is SNHLY and CDR2 FYNNEI. The CDR3 DNA reads TGTGCCAGCAGCACCTTGGGTCTTGTGGTCGAGACCCAGTACTTC. Its protein is CASSTLGLVVETQYF.

In this sample, this clonotype turned up many times. The chain joins TRBV6-5 to TRBJ1-2; a possible D gene is TRBD1 (6 bases). V gave up 0 bases and J gave up 4 bases, with 12 bases separating them. Germline lookup yields CDR1 MNHEY and CDR2 SVGAGI. The CDR3 length is 15 residues. The CDR3 DNA reads TGTGCCAGCAGTTACTCTAGGGCAGGGGCCTATGGCTACACCTTC. It yields the protein CASSYSRAGAYGYTF.

This clonotype was counted at least ten times. The chain joins TRBV4-3 to TRBJ2-4; no definite D call. Germline CDR1 and CDR2: LGHNA and YSLEER. The CDR3 extends over 18 amino acids. Trimming left V 3 bases short and J 2 bases short, with 20 bases between. CDR3 protein: CASSQAFGTPNPKNIQYF. The CDR3 coding sequence is TGCGCCAGCAGCCAGGCCTTTGGCACCCCTAATCCCAAAAACATTCAGTACTTC.

This clonotype was detected many times. The chain joins TRBV24-1 to TRBJ1-3; unclear D gene. Germline lookup yields CDR1 KGHDR and CDR2 SFDVKD. The CDR3 length is 11 residues. V shed 6 bases and J shed 7 bases, with 6 bases lying between them. CDR3 sequence: CATSKENTIYF. CDR3 bases: TGTGCCACCAGTAAGGAGAACACCATATATTTT.

This clonotype occurred many times. This chain joins TRBV4-2 and TRBJ2-1; TRBD2 matches 11 bases. The CDR3 extends over 15 amino acids. The ends lost 2 bases at V and 6 bases at J; junction bases unmatched: 3. The germline V gene encodes CDR1 LGHNA and CDR2 YNFKEQ. The CDR3 DNA sequence: TGTGCCAGCAGCCAACTAGCGGGAGGTAGCAATGAGCAGTTCTTC. It codes for CASSQLAGGSNEQFF.

This clonotype turned up a few times. V is TRBV11-3 and J is TRBJ1-1; TRBD1 is a possible D gene (5 bases). V was shortened by 2 bases and J by 11 bases, with 15 bases between the two germline ends. This CDR3 region has 13 residues. Germline V lookup: CDR1 SGHNT, CDR2 YENEEA. Written as DNA, the CDR3 is TGTGCCAGCAGCTTAAGGGTTGGCAGGGTGGCTTTCTTT. It is translated as CASSLRVGRVAFF. The variable domain in full, with the rest retrieved from reference TRBV11-3 and TRBJ1-1, is EAGVVQSPRYKIIEKKQPVAFWCNPISGHNTLYWYLQNLGQGPELLIRYENEEAVDDSQLPKDRFSAERLKGVDSTLKIQPAELGDSAVYLCASSLRVGRVAFFGQGTRLTVV.

Many counts were recorded for this clonotype. The chain has TRBV27 and TRBJ1-2; D unclear. Germline CDR1 reads MNHEY; CDR2 reads SMNVEV (reference sequence). The CDR3 is 13 amino acids. Trimming removed 7 bases from V and 8 bases from J, with 17 bases in between. This CDR3 reads CASKVRESGGYTF. The DNA of the CDR3 is TGTGCCAGCAAGGTCCGGGAATCGGGGGGCTACACCTTC.

There are many counts of this clonotype. The J gene is TRBJ2-7, the V gene TRBV18, with D perhaps TRBD2 (6 bases). Germline V lookup: CDR1 KGHSH, CDR2 LQKENI. CDR3 length: 14 residues. Trimming removed 6 bases at V and 5 bases at J, with 17 bases between. The CDR3: CASSTSLATDEQYF. In DNA form, the CDR3 reads TGTGCCAGCTCGACGAGTCTAGCGACCGACGAGCAGTACTTC.

This clonotype was found many times. The V gene is TRBV28, the J gene TRBJ1-1; possible D gene TRBD1, 6 bases. The CDR3 extends over 16 amino acids. V was pared by 4 bases and J by 1 base, with 16 bases between. Germline lookup yields CDR1 MDHEN and CDR2 SYDVKM. The CDR3 DNA follows: TGTGCCAGCAGTTCCGTCTGGGGGGGCTCGAACACTGAAGCTTTCTTT. Amino acid sequence: CASSSVWGGSNTEAFF. Drawing the rest from reference TRBV28 and TRBJ1-1, the complete variable domain is DVKVTQSSRYLVKRTGEKVFLECVQDMDHENMFWYRQDPGLGLRLIYFSYDVKMKEKGDIPEGYSVSREKKERFSLILESASTNQTSMYLCASSSVWGGSNTEAFFGQGTRLTVV.

This clonotype was observed many times. This chain connects TRBV9 to TRBJ2-1; 11 bases are a match to TRBD2. This CDR3 has 15 residues. V lost 3 bases and J lost 7; bases outside the gene matches: 6. The V gene's germline CDR1 is SGDLS and CDR2 YYNGEE. The CDR3 protein is CASSAQLAGDNEQFF. DNA of the CDR3: TGTGCCAGCAGCGCCCAACTAGCGGGGGATAATGAGCAGTTCTTC.

This clonotype was found many times. The V call is TRBV11-2, the J call TRBJ2-1; 8 nucleotides line up with TRBD2. There are 17 residues in the CDR3. With V trimmed by 0 bases and J by 4 bases, 8 bases remained unmatched. In germline, CDR1 is SGHAT, CDR2 FQNNGV. The CDR3 here is CASSLEGGGRFYNEQFF. CDR3 DNA: TGTGCCAGCAGCTTAGAGGGAGGCGGGAGGTTTTACAATGAGCAGTTCTTC.

In this sample, this clonotype turned up many times. The chain uses TRBV7-6 and TRBJ1-6, with 10 nucleotides matching TRBD1. Germline assignment: CDR1 SGHVS and CDR2 FNYEAQ. The CDR3 extends over 15 amino acids. V trimming: 1 base; J trimming: 8 bases; junction bases outside the gene matches: 2. CDR3 in amino acids: CASSLGTGGDSPLHF. The CDR3 DNA follows: TGTGCCAGCAGCTTAGGGACAGGGGGAGATTCACCCCTCCACTTT.

This clonotype was counted ten times or more. The V and J genes are TRBV6-5 and TRBJ1-3, with no clear D. This CDR3 region has 17 residues. The germline V gene encodes CDR1 MNHEY and CDR2 SVGAGI. V gave up 2 bases and J gave up 0 bases, with 14 bases separating them. CDR3 in amino acids: CASSYRPSYTSGNTIYF. In DNA form, the CDR3 reads TGTGCCAGCAGTTACAGACCTTCTTACACCTCTGGAAACACCATATATTTT.

This clonotype came up many times. The rearrangement joins TRBV6-1 to TRBJ1-2; weak D call: TRBD1 (5 bases). CDR1 and CDR2 from the germline V gene are MNHNS and SASEGT. Trimming pared 5 bases from V and 8 bases from J, leaving 15 bases between. CDR3 length equals 13 residues. The CDR3 nucleotides are TGTGCCAGCAGTCAACGGGACGGCTGGGGCTACACCTTC. Translated: CASSQRDGWGYTF.

This clonotype was recorded many times. The gene calls are TRBV6-5 and TRBJ1-2, with 9 bases aligning to TRBD1. Germline V lookup: CDR1 MNHEY, CDR2 SVGAGI. With 5 bases clipped from V and 8 bases from J, the junction kept 3 bases outside the gene matches. This CDR3 is built from 12 residues. CDR3 sequence (DNA): TGTGCCAGCAGTACTGGACAGGGGGGCTACACCTTC. Protein: CASSTGQGGYTF.

By sample share, this clonotype is medium-sized. The CDR3 nucleotides are TGTGCCAGCAGTAGGACAGCCCGTAATGAAAAACTGTTTTTT. Translation gives CASSRTARNEKLFF. The chain employs TRBV12-3 or TRBV12-4 and TRBJ1-4; maybe TRBD1 (6 bases). V was trimmed by 5 bases and J by 4 bases, leaving 11 bases between them. This CDR3 has 14 residues.

This clonotype came up many times. The chain uses TRBV11-3 and TRBJ1-2; TRBD1 aligns across 7 bases. The CDR3 sequence is 14 residues long. Germline CDR1 reads SGHNT; CDR2 reads YENEEA. The junction had 5 bases not matched to a gene; V was cut back by 5 bases and J by 2 bases. The CDR3 here is CASSKPGQNYGYTF. The CDR3 DNA reads as TGTGCCAGCAGCAAGCCGGGACAGAACTATGGCTACACCTTC.

Ten or more counts support this clonotype. The CDR3 region is CASTPTPLAGNEQFF. The CDR3 nucleotides read TGCGCCAGCACCCCGACCCCACTAGCAGGCAATGAGCAGTTCTTC. This sequence joins TRBV4-1 and TRBJ2-1, with TRBD2 as a possible D gene (6 bases). The ends were cut back, 7 bases at V and 6 bases at J, with 19 bases in the middle. There are 15 residues in the CDR3. Per germline, CDR1 MGHRA and CDR2 YSYEKL.

V and J are TRBV3-1 and TRBJ2-1; no definite D call. The CDR3 is 15 amino acids. Germline CDR1 and CDR2: LGHDT and YNNKEL (reference sequence). Trimming cost V 7 bases and J 3 bases, with 16 bases left between them. The CDR3 region has the DNA TGTGCCAGCACCAAGCCCGGCCCTTGCTACAATGAGCAGTTCTTC. This sequence encodes CASTKPGPCYNEQFF.

This clonotype was recorded many times. The J gene is TRBJ2-2, the V gene TRBV5-1; the D is unclear. Germline V gene data show CDR1 as SGHRS and CDR2 as YFSETQ. CDR3 size: 16 residues. Trimming pared 4 bases from V and 13 bases from J, leaving 26 bases between. The CDR3 reads CASSSVGPVMSPGLFF. CDR3 DNA sequence: TGCGCCAGCAGCAGCGTTGGCCCCGTGATGTCCCCGGGGCTGTTTTTT.